Sequencing of this TCR beta chain was carried out in a study of T cell repertoires in cytomegalovirus infection. Study as a whole: TCR beta signatures that were public indicated CMV infection and matching HLA type. Overall study results and limits: Cumulative frequency of public TCR beta families picked out carriers of CMV plus the relevant HLA. HLA-C-restricted CMV clonotypes gave the most frequent clonotype in two of eight donors.

V lost 6 bases to trimming and J lost 3 bases, with 21 bases between them. The CDR3 consists of 16 residues. Germline values: CDR1 MDHEN, CDR2 SYDVKM. Comment on this clonotype: The antigen is unknown.

One entry per CDR3 protein results from TCRdb running MiXCR on the reads. The table has about 740,000 distinct CDR3 sequences, 35% seen once; the top ten hold 2.8%. The sequenced sample consisted of PBMCs. The genes are TRBV28 and TRBJ2-7; possibly TRBD2 for D (6 bases). The receptor was derived from a human donor in good health (CMV status not recorded). Some clones in this sample may be carry-over from other donors' samples. CDR3 residues: CASSPRVRENGYEQYF. CDR3 bases: TGTGCCAGCAGCCCTAGGGTTCGGGAGAACGGCTACGAGCAGTACTTC.